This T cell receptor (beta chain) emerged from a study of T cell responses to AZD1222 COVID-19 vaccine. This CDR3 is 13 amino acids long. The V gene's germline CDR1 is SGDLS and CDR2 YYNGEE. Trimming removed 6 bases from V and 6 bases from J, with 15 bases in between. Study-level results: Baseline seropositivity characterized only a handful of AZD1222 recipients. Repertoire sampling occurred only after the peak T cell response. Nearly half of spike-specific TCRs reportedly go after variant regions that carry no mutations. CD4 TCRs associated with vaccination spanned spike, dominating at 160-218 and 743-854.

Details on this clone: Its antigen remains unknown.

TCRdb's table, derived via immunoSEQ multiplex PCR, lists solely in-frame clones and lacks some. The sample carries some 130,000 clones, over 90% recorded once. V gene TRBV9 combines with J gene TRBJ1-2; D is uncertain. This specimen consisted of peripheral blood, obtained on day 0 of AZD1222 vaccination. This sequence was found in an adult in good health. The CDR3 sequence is CASTSRPVDGYTF. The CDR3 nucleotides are TGTGCCAGCACTTCGAGACCTGTGGATGGCTACACCTTC.